The 12 T cell receptor beta chains in this list originate from one sample, sequenced in a study of blood T cell repertoires in COVID-19. Repertoires were generated with immunoSEQ multiplex PCR, while TCRdb's copy carries only in-frame clones and drops some. Among 250,000 to 350,000 clones, 89% were seen once, and the ten largest hold 0.94%. The sequencing input was peripheral blood. The receptors originated from a woman aged 40 to 50 who had recovered from COVID-19.

The CDR3 sequence is CASNSPGLAGLGAEQYF. In nucleotides, the CDR3 is TGTGCCAGCAACTCCCCGGGACTAGCGGGGCTGGGTGCCGAGCAGTACTTC. V gene TRBV7-2 combines with J gene TRBJ2-7; 13 nucleotides align to TRBD2. V shed 7 bases and J 6 bases; nucleotides not matched to a gene: 15. In germline, CDR1 is SGHTA, CDR2 FQGNSA. The CDR3 runs 17 residues.

The chain couples TRBV6-4 to TRBJ2-3; 9 bases map to TRBD2. Germline V gene lookup returns CDR1 MRHNA and CDR2 SNTAGT. The length of the CDR3 is 15 residues. The V and J ends lost 4 bases and 6 bases, in that order; junction bases with no gene match: 8. The CDR3 DNA reads as TGTGCCAGCAGTGGAGGAGCGGGGGGCGCGGATACGCAGTATTTT. Its protein is CASSGGAGGADTQYF.

This chain joins TRBV7-9 and TRBJ2-7; D is perhaps TRBD1 (6 bases). CDR1 SEHNR and CDR2 FQNEAQ come from the germline V gene (reference sequence). V was cut by 5 bases and J by 1 base, with 9 bases left in between. The CDR3 extends over 13 amino acids. This CDR3 is CASSQTGSYEQYF. CDR3 nucleotide sequence: TGTGCCAGCAGCCAAACAGGGTCCTACGAGCAGTACTTC.

The chain uses TRBV9 and TRBJ2-2; D may be TRBD2 (6 bases). The CDR3 has 16 amino acids. The V end lost 0 bases, the J end lost 5 bases, and 14 bases lay between the germline ends. The germline gives CDR1 SGDLS, CDR2 YYNGEE. The chain's CDR3 is CASSVASEGRTGELFF. CDR3 coding DNA: TGTGCCAGCAGCGTAGCCTCGGAGGGTCGGACCGGGGAGCTGTTTTTT.

The chain recombines TRBV5-1 with TRBJ2-1; TRBD2 matches at 10 bases. V lost 3 bases, J lost 9 bases, and 12 bases stayed unmatched. This CDR3 comprises 16 residues. Germline V gene lookup returns CDR1 SGHRS and CDR2 YFSETQ. The CDR3 reads CASSSSSGSGTTEQFF. CDR3 in DNA: TGCGCCAGCAGCTCGTCTAGCGGGAGTGGGACAACTGAGCAGTTCTTC.

The chain is built from TRBV10-3 and TRBJ2-7, with 9 positions matching TRBD1. The CDR3 extends over 13 amino acids. Germline CDR1 is ENHRY and CDR2 is SYGVKD. With V trimmed by 2 bases and J by 9 bases, 5 bases remained unmatched. DNA for the CDR3: TGTGCCATCAGTGAGCGCACAGGGGGCGGGCAGTACTTC. Its protein product is CAISERTGGGQYF.

J is TRBJ2-1 and V is TRBV30; 7 nucleotides align to TRBD2. Germline CDR1 reads GTSNPN; CDR2 reads SVGIG (reference sequence). Trimming at V came to 2 bases and at J to 7 bases, leaving 5 bases not matched to a gene. This CDR3 spans 13 amino acids. The CDR3 DNA reads TGTGCCTGGAGTCCGGGAGGATGGAATGAGCAGTTCTTC. Its translation: CAWSPGGWNEQFF.

For the CDR3, the DNA is TGTGCCACCAGTGATTCCGAGACTTATAGCAATCAGCCCCAGCATTTT. Translating gives CATSDSETYSNQPQHF. The chain has TRBV24-1 and TRBJ1-5; D unclear. This CDR3 has 16 residues. From germline, CDR1 is KGHDR and CDR2 SFDVKD. The germline V and J ends were trimmed by 2 bases and 0 bases, with 10 bases remaining between them.

The chain has TRBV7-2 and TRBJ2-3, with 9 nucleotides matching TRBD2. V dropped 6 bases and J dropped 3; count of bases not matched to a gene: 10. This CDR3 comprises 16 residues. Germline V lookup: CDR1 SGHTA, CDR2 FQGNSA. CDR3 nucleotides: TGTGCCAGCAGTCGAGTAGCGGGAGTGGGTACAGATACGCAGTATTTT. Translating it yields CASSRVAGVGTDTQYF.

V is TRBV4-1 and J is TRBJ2-3; D is perhaps TRBD1 (5 bases). Germline CDR1 and CDR2: MGHRA and YSYEKL. Trimming cost V 1 base and J 5 bases, with 22 bases left between them. The CDR3 length is 18 residues. The chain's CDR3 is CASSQGPSGRAVGDTQYF. CDR3 DNA: TGCGCCAGCAGCCAAGGCCCTAGTGGCAGGGCAGTAGGAGATACGCAGTATTTT.

The chain is built from TRBV12-3 or TRBV12-4 and TRBJ2-1, with 8 bases matching TRBD2. Trimming at V came to 5 bases and at J to 10 bases, leaving 7 bases not matched to a gene. The CDR3 is 13 residues long. In DNA form, the CDR3 reads TGTGCCAGCAGTGGACTAGCCGGTGGGGAGCAGTTCTTC. As protein: CASSGLAGGEQFF.

This clone appeared a single time. The rearrangement links TRBV27 to TRBJ2-1, with TRBD2 matching over 7 bases. Trimming removed 5 bases from V and 9 bases from J; junction bases left unmatched: 7. CDR3 length equals 13 residues. CDR1 and CDR2 (germline): MNHEY, SMNVEV (reference sequence). CDR3: CASSLQGGGEQFF. CDR3 coding DNA: TGTGCCAGCAGTCTCCAGGGCGGGGGTGAGCAGTTCTTC.